A single T cell receptor beta chain is shown here with its context. These data belong to a study of blood T cell repertoires in COVID-19. The CDR3 loop spans 12 amino acids. V was shortened by 5 bases and J by 1 base, with 3 bases between the two germline ends. CDR1 LNHDA and CDR2 SQIVND come from the germline V gene (reference sequence). TCRdb's table, derived via immunoSEQ multiplex PCR, lists solely in-frame clones and lacks some. The data contain about 120,000 clones, roughly 85% of them singletons. The receptor was isolated from a man aged 40-49 years with acute or convalescent COVID-19. The chain employs TRBV19 and TRBJ1-5; no definite D call. Sequencing input: peripheral blood. CDR3 in DNA: TGTGCCAGTAGTCTCAGCAATCAGCCCCAGCATTTT. It translates to CASSLSNQPQHF.